The present TCR beta chain was sequenced within a study of glioma-infiltrating T cells after dendritic cell vaccination. This CDR3 spans 15 amino acids. V trimming: 5 bases; J trimming: 2 bases; junction bases outside the gene matches: 6. Germline V gene data show CDR1 as SNHLY and CDR2 as FYNNEI. Measured with immunoSEQ multiplex PCR; TCRdb has only the in-frame clones, and not every one. The sample lists 25,000 to 35,000 clones; 90% to 95% were seen once. All glioblastoma patients lacked an isocitrate dehydrogenase mutation. The source of this sequence is a human donor with glioblastoma. The rearrangement uses TRBV2 and TRBJ2-5; 9 positions agree with TRBD2. The sample consisted of blood, taken before dendritic cell vaccination. CDR3 nucleotides: TGTGCCAGCAGTTTGGGACTAGCTTCGCAAGAGACCCAGTACTTC. Translation: CASSLGLASQETQYF.